This T cell receptor beta chain was recorded in a study of shared clonotypes between healthy human individuals. Only in-frame clones appear in the TCRdb table, and some are missing; sequencing was by immunoSEQ multiplex PCR. This table has 2 million to 2.5 million clones, 92% appearing once. This sequence was found in a man between 18 and 29 years old in good health. Some clones in this sample may be carry-over from other donors' samples. Sequenced: naive CD4+ T cells from PBMCs. Subset reported: CD45RA+ positively selected.

CDR3 protein: CASSQDASGANVLTF. CDR3 coding DNA: TGTGCCAGCAGTCAAGATGCCTCTGGGGCCAACGTCCTGACTTTC. The chain couples TRBV2 to TRBJ2-6, with unresolved D. Trimming took 5 bases from V and 0 from J, leaving 8 bases between them. This CDR3 spans 15 amino acids. Germline lookup yields CDR1 SNHLY and CDR2 FYNNEI.